This T cell receptor beta chain was sequenced in a study of cytomegalovirus exposure and HLA in healthy donors. Notes on the study in general: Sequencing likely produced, as an artifact, a cluster of highly shared sequence variants. Most of the TCR beta V segments (in an earlier analysis) were productive either about 87% or about 30% of the time. Follow-up analysis found HLA locus-dependent TCR association rates, highest for DRB1 and lowest for HLA-C.

Concerning this clone: The antigen is undetermined.

PCR involved 60 Vbeta and 13 Jbeta primers. Assay: immunoSEQ multiplex PCR; the TCRdb copy retains only in-frame clones and omits some. Of hundreds of thousands of clones listed, about 66% are singletons. J lost 7 bases, V lost 0 bases, and 8 bases had no gene match. The CDR3 extends over 16 amino acids. CDR1 and CDR2 (germline): SGDLS, YYNGEE. Sequenced material: PBMCs. This TCR derives from a female donor in good health and CMV-seronegative. V gene TRBV9 combines with J gene TRBJ2-1, with 9 bases matching TRBD2. The CDR3 DNA is TGTGCCAGCAGCGTAGAAGGAGCGGGAGGTATAAATGAGCAGTTCTTC. Protein product: CASSVEGAGGINEQFF.